These T cell receptor beta chains were read from a single sample in a study of T cells in Graves' hyperthyroidism and ophthalmopathy. Each CDR3 protein gets one entry after TCRdb re-called the multiplex PCR reads with MiXCR. The repertoire includes approximately 400,000 distinct CDR3 sequences, approximately 15% of them detected once, and approximately 7.5% sits in the top ten. Sequenced: blood. The origin of the receptors is a young woman with Graves' hyperthyroidism. The CDR3 runs from the conserved cysteine through the conserved F or W. Fields, in order: clone size, D gene, V gene, J gene, CDR3 DNA, CDR3 protein. A D gene is named only where the DNA matches it firmly. For some rows the clone size is stated as once, few or many, or as a class when expanded; others skip it.

clone size: many; D gene: TRBD1; V gene: TRBV28; J gene: TRBJ1-4; CDR3 DNA: TGTGCCAGCAGTTCAAAGGACAGGGGGATCAACGAAAAACTGTTTTTT; CDR3 protein: CASSSKDRGINEKLFF
clone size: many; D gene: .; V gene: TRBV6-2/TRBV6-3; J gene: TRBJ2-3; CDR3 DNA: TGTGCCAGCACCAAGCCGAGGGGTGCGGGGACCCCAGATACGCAGTATTTT; CDR3 protein: CASTKPRGAGTPDTQYF
clone size: many; D gene: .; V gene: TRBV20-1; J gene: TRBJ2-3; CDR3 DNA: TGCAGTGCTAGAGATCGAGTAACTAACACAGATACGCAGTATTTT; CDR3 protein: CSARDRVTNTDTQYF
clone size: many; D gene: .; V gene: TRBV12-3/TRBV12-4; J gene: TRBJ2-1; CDR3 DNA: TGTGCCAGCAGTTGGCTAGGCAACAATGAGCAGTTCTTC; CDR3 protein: CASSWLGNNEQFF
clone size: many; D gene: TRBD2; V gene: TRBV20-1; J gene: TRBJ2-1; CDR3 DNA: TGCAGTGCCTCGGGGGGGGGAGGGCTCAATGAGCAGTTCTTC; CDR3 protein: CSASGGGGLNEQFF
clone size: many; D gene: .; V gene: TRBV3-1; J gene: TRBJ1-6; CDR3 DNA: TGTGCCAGCAGCCAAAGAGGGGGGTCGAAATCACCCCTCCACTTT; CDR3 protein: CASSQRGGSKSPLHF
clone size: few; D gene: .; V gene: TRBV5-5; J gene: TRBJ1-4; CDR3 DNA: TGTGCCAGCAGCTTGGAGGGGGTTGCAACTAATGAAAAACTGTTTTTT; CDR3 protein: CASSLEGVATNEKLFF
clone size: many; D gene: .; V gene: TRBV11-2; J gene: TRBJ1-1; CDR3 DNA: TGTGCCAGCAGTCTTGACGACAGACTGAACACTGAAGCTTTCTTT; CDR3 protein: CASSLDDRLNTEAFF
clone size: .; D gene: .; V gene: TRBV11-2; J gene: TRBJ1-1; CDR3 DNA: TGTGCCAGCAGCTTATTTGCCGGGACGGCGAACACTGAAGCTTTCTTT; CDR3 protein: CASSLFAGTANTEAFF
clone size: many; D gene: TRBD2; V gene: TRBV30; J gene: TRBJ2-1; CDR3 DNA: TGTGCCTGGAGTGCGCTAGCGGGCGGGGGTGAGCAGTTCTTC; CDR3 protein: CAWSALAGGGEQFF
clone size: .; D gene: TRBD2; V gene: TRBV7-9; J gene: TRBJ2-1; CDR3 DNA: TGTGCCAGCAGCCCGATAAATAGCGGGAGGGATAGCAATGAGCAGTTCTTC; CDR3 protein: CASSPINSGRDSNEQFF
clone size: many; D gene: .; V gene: TRBV20-1; J gene: TRBJ2-7; CDR3 DNA: TGCAGTGCCTACAGGAGCCAGTACGAGCAGTACTTC; CDR3 protein: CSAYRSQYEQYF
clone size: many; D gene: TRBD2; V gene: TRBV12-3/TRBV12-4; J gene: TRBJ2-1; CDR3 DNA: TGTGCCAGCAGTTTAACTAGCGCGCATGAGCAGTTCTTC; CDR3 protein: CASSLTSAHEQFF
clone size: many; D gene: TRBD1; V gene: TRBV9; J gene: TRBJ2-3; CDR3 DNA: TGTGCCAGCAGCCCCCCGACGGGACAGGGTGCAGATACGCAGTATTTT; CDR3 protein: CASSPPTGQGADTQYF
clone size: many; D gene: .; V gene: TRBV13; J gene: TRBJ1-3; CDR3 DNA: TGTGCCAGCAGCCTCACGGACTCTGGAAACACCATATATTTT; CDR3 protein: CASSLTDSGNTIYF
clone size: few; D gene: TRBD1; V gene: TRBV6-1; J gene: TRBJ2-1; CDR3 DNA: TGTGCCAGCAGGGACAGGGGCTACACGAATGAGCAGTTCTTC; CDR3 protein: CASRDRGYTNEQFF
clone size: many; D gene: TRBD2; V gene: TRBV7-2; J gene: TRBJ2-5; CDR3 DNA: TGTGCCAGCAGCTTCACTGGACTAGCCCGTGGGGAGACCCAGTACTTC; CDR3 protein: CASSFTGLARGETQYF
clone size: .; D gene: TRBD1; V gene: TRBV6-2/TRBV6-3; J gene: TRBJ1-1; CDR3 DNA: TGTGCCAGCAGTTACCAGACAGGGGACACTGAAGCTTTCTTT; CDR3 protein: CASSYQTGDTEAFF
clone size: many; D gene: .; V gene: TRBV5-5; J gene: TRBJ1-2; CDR3 DNA: TGTGCCAGCATAAGAACCCCGAAGAGCCTAGGGGACTATGGCTACACCTTC; CDR3 protein: CASIRTPKSLGDYGYTF
clone size: many; D gene: .; V gene: TRBV18; J gene: TRBJ1-5; CDR3 DNA: TGTGCCAGCTCACCAGGGGACCCCTCCAATCAACCCCAGCATTTT; CDR3 protein: CASSPGDPSNQPQHF
clone size: .; D gene: .; V gene: TRBV6-2/TRBV6-3; J gene: TRBJ2-3; CDR3 DNA: TGTGCCAGCAGGTCTGGGTGGGAGTCGCTTTGGGCAGATACGCAGTATTTT; CDR3 protein: CASRSGWESLWADTQYF
clone size: .; D gene: .; V gene: TRBV4-1; J gene: TRBJ2-3; CDR3 DNA: TGCGCCACTAAGAGGGGACTGGACGACACAGATACGCAGTATTTT; CDR3 protein: CATKRGLDDTDTQYF
clone size: .; D gene: TRBD2; V gene: TRBV6-5; J gene: TRBJ2-3; CDR3 DNA: TGTGCCAGCAGCTACGGTCGGGGAGGGGGCACAGATACGCAGTATTTT; CDR3 protein: CASSYGRGGGTDTQYF
clone size: few; D gene: TRBD2; V gene: TRBV19; J gene: TRBJ2-2; CDR3 DNA: TGTGCCAGTAGTATCGGGGCGGGAGGGTCGGCCGGGGAGCTGTTTTTT; CDR3 protein: CASSIGAGGSAGELFF
clone size: many; D gene: TRBD2; V gene: TRBV11-3; J gene: TRBJ2-5; CDR3 DNA: TGTGCCAGCAGCCCCCCAGCGGGAGGAACGAAGAAACAAGAGACCCAGTACTTC; CDR3 protein: CASSPPAGGTKKQETQYF
clone size: many; D gene: .; V gene: TRBV6-5; J gene: TRBJ1-2; CDR3 DNA: TGTGCCAGCAGTTACAAATACTATGAGGATGGCTACACCTTC; CDR3 protein: CASSYKYYEDGYTF
clone size: .; D gene: TRBD1; V gene: TRBV6-1; J gene: TRBJ2-1; CDR3 DNA: TGTGCCAGCAGTGAAGCGGACAGGGTAGACTTAAATGAGCAGTTCTTC; CDR3 protein: CASSEADRVDLNEQFF
clone size: few; D gene: .; V gene: TRBV27; J gene: TRBJ1-5; CDR3 DNA: TGTGCCAGCTCCGCGTCCCGGGGGTTCAATCAGCCCCAGCATTTT; CDR3 protein: CASSASRGFNQPQHF
clone size: few; D gene: TRBD1; V gene: TRBV6-1; J gene: TRBJ2-1; CDR3 DNA: TGTGCCAGCAGTTCCTCATGGGGACAGGGAGGTGAGCAGTTCTTC; CDR3 protein: CASSSSWGQGGEQFF
clone size: .; D gene: TRBD1; V gene: TRBV18; J gene: TRBJ1-6; CDR3 DNA: TGTGCCAGCTCGGGACAGGGGGCCGAAAATTCACCCCTCCACTTT; CDR3 protein: CASSGQGAENSPLHF